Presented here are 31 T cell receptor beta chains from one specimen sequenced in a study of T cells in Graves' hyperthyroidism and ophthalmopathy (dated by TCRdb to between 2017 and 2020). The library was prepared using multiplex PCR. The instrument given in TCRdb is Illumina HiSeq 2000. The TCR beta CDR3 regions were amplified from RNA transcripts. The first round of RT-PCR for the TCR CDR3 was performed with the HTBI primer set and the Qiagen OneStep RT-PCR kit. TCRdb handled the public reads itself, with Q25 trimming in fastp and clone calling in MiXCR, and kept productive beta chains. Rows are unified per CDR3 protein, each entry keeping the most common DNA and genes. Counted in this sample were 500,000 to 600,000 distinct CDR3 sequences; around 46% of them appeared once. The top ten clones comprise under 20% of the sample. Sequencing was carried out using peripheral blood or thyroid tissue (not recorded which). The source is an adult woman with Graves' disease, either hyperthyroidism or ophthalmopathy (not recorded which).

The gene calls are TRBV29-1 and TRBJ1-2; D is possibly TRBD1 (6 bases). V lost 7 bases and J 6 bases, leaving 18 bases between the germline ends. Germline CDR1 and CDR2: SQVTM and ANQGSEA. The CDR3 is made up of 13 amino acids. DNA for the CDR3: TGCAGCGCAGATCAAACAGGGAAGGATGGCTACACCTTC. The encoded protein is CSADQTGKDGYTF.

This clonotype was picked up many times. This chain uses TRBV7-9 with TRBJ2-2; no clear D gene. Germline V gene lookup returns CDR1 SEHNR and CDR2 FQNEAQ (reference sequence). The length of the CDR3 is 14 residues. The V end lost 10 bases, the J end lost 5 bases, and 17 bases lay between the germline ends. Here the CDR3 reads CATDPGTFTGELFF. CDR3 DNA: TGTGCCACCGACCCCGGAACCTTTACCGGGGAGCTGTTTTTT. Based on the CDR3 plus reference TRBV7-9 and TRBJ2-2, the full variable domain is DTGVSQNPRHKITKRGQNVTFRCDPISEHNRLYWYRQTLGQGPEFLTYFQNEAQLEKSRLLSDRFSAERPKGSFSTLEIQRTEQGDSAMYLCATDPGTFTGELFFGEGSRLTVL.

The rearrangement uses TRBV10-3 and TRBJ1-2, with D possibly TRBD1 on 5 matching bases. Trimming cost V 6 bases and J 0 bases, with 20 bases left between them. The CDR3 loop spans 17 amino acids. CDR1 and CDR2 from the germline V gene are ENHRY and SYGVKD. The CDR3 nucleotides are TGTGCCATCAGCAGCCCGGCAGGGACTGCTTCTAACTATGGCTACACCTTC. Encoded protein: CAISSPAGTASNYGYTF.

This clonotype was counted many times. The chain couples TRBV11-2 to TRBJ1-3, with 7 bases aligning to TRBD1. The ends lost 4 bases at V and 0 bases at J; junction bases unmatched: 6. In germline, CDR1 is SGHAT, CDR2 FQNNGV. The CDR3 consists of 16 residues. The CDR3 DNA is TGTGCCAGCAGCTATGGGACAGCTCACTCTGGAAACACCATATATTTT. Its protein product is CASSYGTAHSGNTIYF. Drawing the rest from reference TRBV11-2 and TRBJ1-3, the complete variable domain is EAGVAQSPRYKIIEKRQSVAFWCNPISGHATLYWYQQILGQGPKLLIQFQNNGVVDDSQLPKDRFSAERLKGVDSTLKIQPAKLEDSAVYLCASSYGTAHSGNTIYFGEGSWLTVV.

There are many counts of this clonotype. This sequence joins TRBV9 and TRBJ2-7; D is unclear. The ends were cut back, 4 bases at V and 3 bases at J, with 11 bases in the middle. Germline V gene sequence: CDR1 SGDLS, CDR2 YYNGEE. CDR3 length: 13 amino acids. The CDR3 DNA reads TGTGCCAGCAGCCCTGGATTAAACTACGAGCAGTACTTC. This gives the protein CASSPGLNYEQYF.

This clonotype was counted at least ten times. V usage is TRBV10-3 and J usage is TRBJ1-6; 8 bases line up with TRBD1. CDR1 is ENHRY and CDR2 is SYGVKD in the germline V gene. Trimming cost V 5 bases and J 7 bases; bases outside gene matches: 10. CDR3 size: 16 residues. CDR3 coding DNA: TGTGCCATCAGTTTAACAGGGGGAAAGGGGAATTCACCCCTCCACTTT. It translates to CAISLTGGKGNSPLHF.

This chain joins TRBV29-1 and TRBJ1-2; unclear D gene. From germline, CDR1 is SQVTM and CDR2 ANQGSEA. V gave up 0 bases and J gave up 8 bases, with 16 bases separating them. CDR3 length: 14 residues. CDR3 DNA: TGCAGCGTTGAAGATCCCAACACGGCGCGAGGCTACACCTTC. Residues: CSVEDPNTARGYTF.

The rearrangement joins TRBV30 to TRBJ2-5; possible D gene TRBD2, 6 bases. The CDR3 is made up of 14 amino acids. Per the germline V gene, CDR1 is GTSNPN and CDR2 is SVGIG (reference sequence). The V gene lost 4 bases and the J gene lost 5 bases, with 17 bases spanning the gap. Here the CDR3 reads CAWNGAGLQETQYF. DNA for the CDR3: TGTGCCTGGAACGGGGCGGGATTACAGGAGACCCAGTACTTC.

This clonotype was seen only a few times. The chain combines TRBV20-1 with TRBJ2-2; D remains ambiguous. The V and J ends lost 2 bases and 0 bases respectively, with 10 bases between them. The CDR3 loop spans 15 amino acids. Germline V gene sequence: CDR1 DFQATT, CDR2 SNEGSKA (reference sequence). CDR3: CSARKSLTNTGELFF. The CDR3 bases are TGCAGTGCTAGAAAGTCACTAACGAACACCGGGGAGCTGTTTTTT.

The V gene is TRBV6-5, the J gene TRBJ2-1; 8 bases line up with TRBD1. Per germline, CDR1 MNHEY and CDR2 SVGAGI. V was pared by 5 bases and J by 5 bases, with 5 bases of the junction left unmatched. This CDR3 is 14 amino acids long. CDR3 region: CASSPPTGDNEQFF. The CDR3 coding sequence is TGTGCCAGCAGTCCCCCGACAGGGGACAATGAGCAGTTCTTC.

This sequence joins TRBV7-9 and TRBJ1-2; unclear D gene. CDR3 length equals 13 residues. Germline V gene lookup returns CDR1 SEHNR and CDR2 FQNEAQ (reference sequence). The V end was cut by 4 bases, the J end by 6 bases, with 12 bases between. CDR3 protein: CASSWTSGNGYTF. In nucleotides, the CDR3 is TGTGCCAGCAGCTGGACTAGCGGGAATGGCTACACCTTC.

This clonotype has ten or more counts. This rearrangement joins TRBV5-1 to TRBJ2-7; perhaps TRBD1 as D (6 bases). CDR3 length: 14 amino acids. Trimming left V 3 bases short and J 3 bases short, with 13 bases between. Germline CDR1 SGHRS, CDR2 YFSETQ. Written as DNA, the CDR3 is TGCGCCAGCAGCTCGGACAGACTCTACTACGAGCAGTACTTC. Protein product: CASSSDRLYYEQYF.

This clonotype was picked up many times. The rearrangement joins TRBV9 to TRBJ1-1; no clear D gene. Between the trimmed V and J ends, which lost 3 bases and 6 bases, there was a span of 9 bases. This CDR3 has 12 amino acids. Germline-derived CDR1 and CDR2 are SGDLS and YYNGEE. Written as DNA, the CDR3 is TGTGCCAGCAGCGAAGGCCGATCTGAAGCTTTCTTT. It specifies CASSEGRSEAFF.

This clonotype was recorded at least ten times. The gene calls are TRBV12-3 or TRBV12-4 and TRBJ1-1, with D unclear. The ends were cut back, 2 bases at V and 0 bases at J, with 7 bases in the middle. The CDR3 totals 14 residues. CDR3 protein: CASSLRLVNTEAFF. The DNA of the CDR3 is TGTGCCAGCAGTTTACGCCTAGTGAACACTGAAGCTTTCTTT.

This CDR3 is CASSPGINQPQHF. As DNA, the CDR3 is TGTGCCAGCAGCCCGGGAATAAATCAGCCCCAGCATTTT. The chain has TRBV7-9 and TRBJ1-5; D is undetermined. The CDR3 has 13 residues. Trimming left V 5 bases short and J 4 bases short, with 9 bases between. Germline V gene data show CDR1 as SEHNR and CDR2 as FQNEAQ (reference sequence). The full variable domain, its missing parts supplied by reference TRBV7-9 and TRBJ1-5, is DTGVSQNPRHKITKRGQNVTFRCDPISEHNRLYWYRQTLGQGPEFLTYFQNEAQLEKSRLLSDRFSAERPKGSFSTLEIQRTEQGDSAMYLCASSPGINQPQHFGDGTRLSIL.

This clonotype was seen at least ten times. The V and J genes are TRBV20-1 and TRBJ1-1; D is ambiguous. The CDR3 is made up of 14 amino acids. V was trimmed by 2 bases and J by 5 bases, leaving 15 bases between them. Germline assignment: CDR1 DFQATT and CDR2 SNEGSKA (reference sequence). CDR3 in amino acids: CSARLFELRTEAFF. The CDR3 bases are TGCAGTGCTAGACTGTTTGAGTTGAGAACTGAAGCTTTCTTT.

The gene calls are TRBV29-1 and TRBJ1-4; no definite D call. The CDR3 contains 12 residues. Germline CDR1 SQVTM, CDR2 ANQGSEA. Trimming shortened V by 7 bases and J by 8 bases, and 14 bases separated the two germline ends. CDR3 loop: CSATSPEEKLFF. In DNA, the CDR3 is TGCAGCGCGACAAGCCCTGAGGAAAAACTGTTTTTT.

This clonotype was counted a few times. DNA of the CDR3: TGTGCCAGCAGCTTAACTGCCCTAGCGGGAGGGCCGGGAGAGACCCAGTACTTC. This gives the protein CASSLTALAGGPGETQYF. The chain links TRBV7-8 to TRBJ2-5; 12 bases map to TRBD2. V lost 2 bases to trimming and J lost 4 bases; unmatched junction nucleotides: 11. Germline V CDR1 and CDR2: SGHVS, FQNEAQ. There are 18 residues in the CDR3.

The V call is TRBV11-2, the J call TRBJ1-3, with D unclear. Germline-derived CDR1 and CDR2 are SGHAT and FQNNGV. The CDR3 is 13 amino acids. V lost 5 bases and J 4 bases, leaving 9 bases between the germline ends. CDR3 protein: CASSTLDGNTIYF. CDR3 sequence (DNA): TGTGCCAGCAGCACCCTTGACGGAAACACCATATATTTT. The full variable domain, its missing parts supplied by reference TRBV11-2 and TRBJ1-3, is EAGVAQSPRYKIIEKRQSVAFWCNPISGHATLYWYQQILGQGPKLLIQFQNNGVVDDSQLPKDRFSAERLKGVDSTLKIQPAKLEDSAVYLCASSTLDGNTIYFGEGSWLTVV.

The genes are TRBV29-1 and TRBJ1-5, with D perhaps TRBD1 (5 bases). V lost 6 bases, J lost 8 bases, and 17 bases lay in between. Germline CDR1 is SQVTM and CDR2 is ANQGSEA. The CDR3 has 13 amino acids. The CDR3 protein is CSVGRGVMEPQHF. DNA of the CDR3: TGCAGCGTGGGACGGGGGGTTATGGAGCCCCAGCATTTT.

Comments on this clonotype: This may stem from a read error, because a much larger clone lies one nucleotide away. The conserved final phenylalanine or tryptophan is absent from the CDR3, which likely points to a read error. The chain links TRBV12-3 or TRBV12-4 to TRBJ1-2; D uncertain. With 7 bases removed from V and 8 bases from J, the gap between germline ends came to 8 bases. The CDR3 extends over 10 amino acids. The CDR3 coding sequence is TGTGCCAGCAAGGGAGCCGGCTACACCCTC. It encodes CASKGAGYTL.

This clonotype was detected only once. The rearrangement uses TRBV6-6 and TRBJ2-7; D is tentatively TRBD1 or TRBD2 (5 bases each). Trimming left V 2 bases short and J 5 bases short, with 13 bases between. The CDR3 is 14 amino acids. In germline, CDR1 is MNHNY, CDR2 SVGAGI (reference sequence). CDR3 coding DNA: TGTGCCAGCAGTTACCGCAGGGACGGGCACGAGCAGTACTTC. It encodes CASSYRRDGHEQYF.

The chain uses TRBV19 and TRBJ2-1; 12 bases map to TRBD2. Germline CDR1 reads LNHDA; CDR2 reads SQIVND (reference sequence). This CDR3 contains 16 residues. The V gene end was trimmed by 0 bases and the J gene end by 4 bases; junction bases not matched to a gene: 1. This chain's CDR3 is CASSIDGLAGYNEQFF. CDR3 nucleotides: TGTGCCAGTAGTATAGATGGACTAGCGGGATACAATGAGCAGTTCTTC.

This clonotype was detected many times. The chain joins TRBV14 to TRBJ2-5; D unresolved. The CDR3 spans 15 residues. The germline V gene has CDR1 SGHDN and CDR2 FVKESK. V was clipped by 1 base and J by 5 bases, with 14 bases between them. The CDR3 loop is CASSQGIQAWETQYF. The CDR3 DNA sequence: TGTGCCAGCAGCCAAGGAATCCAGGCATGGGAGACCCAGTACTTC.

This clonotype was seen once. CDR3 residues: CSASRDRNEKLFF. CDR3 DNA sequence: TGCAGTGCTAGCAGGGACAGAAATGAAAAACTGTTTTTT. The rearrangement links TRBV20-1 to TRBJ1-4, with 7 bases fitting TRBD1. V was pared by 3 bases and J by 5 bases, with 3 bases of the junction left unmatched. CDR1 and CDR2 (germline): DFQATT, SNEGSKA (reference sequence). The CDR3 loop spans 13 amino acids.

The CDR3 region has the DNA TGTGCCAGCAGCGGATCCCGGGCCCGCTCCTACGAGCAGTACTTC. Residues: CASSGSRARSYEQYF. This chain links TRBV9 with TRBJ2-7; D unclear. With 3 bases removed from V and 0 bases from J, the gap between germline ends came to 13 bases. Germline V gene sequence: CDR1 SGDLS, CDR2 YYNGEE. CDR3 length: 15 residues.

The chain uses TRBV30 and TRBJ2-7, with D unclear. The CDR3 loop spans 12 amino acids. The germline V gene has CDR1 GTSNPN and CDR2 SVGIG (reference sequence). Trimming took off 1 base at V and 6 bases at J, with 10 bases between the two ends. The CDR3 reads CAWSDSRGEQYF. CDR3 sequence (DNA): TGTGCCTGGAGTGATTCTCGTGGCGAGCAGTACTTC.

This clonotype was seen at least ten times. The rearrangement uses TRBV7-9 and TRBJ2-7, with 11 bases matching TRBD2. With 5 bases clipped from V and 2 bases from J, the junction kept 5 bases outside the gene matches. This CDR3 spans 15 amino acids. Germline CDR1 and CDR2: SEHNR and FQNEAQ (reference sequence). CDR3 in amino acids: CASSPPGLAAYEQYF. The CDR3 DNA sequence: TGTGCCAGCAGCCCGCCGGGACTAGCGGCCTACGAGCAGTACTTC.

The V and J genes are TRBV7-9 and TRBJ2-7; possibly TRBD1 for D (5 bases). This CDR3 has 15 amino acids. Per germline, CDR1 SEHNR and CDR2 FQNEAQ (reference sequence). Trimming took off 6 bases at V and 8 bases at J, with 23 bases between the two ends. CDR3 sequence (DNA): TGTGCCAGCAGTCCTGACAGTCGATCCTACGAGAAGCAGTACTTC. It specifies CASSPDSRSYEKQYF. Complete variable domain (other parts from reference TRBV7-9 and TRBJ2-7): DTGVSQNPRHKITKRGQNVTFRCDPISEHNRLYWYRQTLGQGPEFLTYFQNEAQLEKSRLLSDRFSAERPKGSFSTLEIQRTEQGDSAMYLCASSPDSRSYEKQYFGPGTRLTVT.

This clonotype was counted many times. The CDR3 loop reads CASSLWDRVETGELFF. The CDR3 coding sequence is TGTGCCAGCAGCCTATGGGACAGGGTGGAAACCGGGGAGCTGTTTTTT. J is TRBJ2-2 and V is TRBV12-3 or TRBV12-4; 9 bases align to TRBD1. The CDR3 is 16 residues long. Trimming cost V 6 bases and J 5 bases; bases outside gene matches: 10.

CDR3 loop: CASSPWGLGETQYF. In DNA, the CDR3 is TGTGCCAGCAGTCCCTGGGGGCTTGGAGAGACCCAGTACTTC. V and J are TRBV12-3 or TRBV12-4 and TRBJ2-5, with TRBD1 as a possible D gene (6 bases). The CDR3 has 14 amino acids. The V end was cut by 5 bases, the J end by 4 bases, with 14 bases between.